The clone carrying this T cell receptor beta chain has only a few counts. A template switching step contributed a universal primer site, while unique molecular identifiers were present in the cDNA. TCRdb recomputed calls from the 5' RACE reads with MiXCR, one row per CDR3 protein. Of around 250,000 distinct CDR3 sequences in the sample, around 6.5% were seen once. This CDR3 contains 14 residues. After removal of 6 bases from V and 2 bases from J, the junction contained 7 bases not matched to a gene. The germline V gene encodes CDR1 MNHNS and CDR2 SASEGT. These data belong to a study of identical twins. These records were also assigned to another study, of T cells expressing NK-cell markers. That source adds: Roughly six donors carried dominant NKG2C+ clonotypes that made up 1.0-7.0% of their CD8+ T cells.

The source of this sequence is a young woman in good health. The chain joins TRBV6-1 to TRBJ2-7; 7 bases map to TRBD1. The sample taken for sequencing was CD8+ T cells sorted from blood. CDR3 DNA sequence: TGTGCCAGCAGGGGGACAGAGGCACCCTACGAGCAGTACTTC. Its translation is CASRGTEAPYEQYF.